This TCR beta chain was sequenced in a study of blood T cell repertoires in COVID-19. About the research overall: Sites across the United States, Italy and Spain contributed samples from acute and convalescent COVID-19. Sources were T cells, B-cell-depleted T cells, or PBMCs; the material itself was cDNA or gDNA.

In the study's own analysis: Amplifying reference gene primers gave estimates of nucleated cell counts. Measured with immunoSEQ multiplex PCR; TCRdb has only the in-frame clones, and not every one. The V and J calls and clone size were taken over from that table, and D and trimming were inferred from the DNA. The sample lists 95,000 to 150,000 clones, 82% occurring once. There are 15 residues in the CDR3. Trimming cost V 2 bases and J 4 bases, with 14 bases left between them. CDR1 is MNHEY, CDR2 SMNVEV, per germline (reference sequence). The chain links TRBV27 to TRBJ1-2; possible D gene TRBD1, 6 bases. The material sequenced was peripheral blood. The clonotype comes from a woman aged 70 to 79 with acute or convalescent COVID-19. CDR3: CASSLGGRGSYGYTF. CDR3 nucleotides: TGTGCCAGCAGTTTAGGGGGCAGGGGCAGCTATGGCTACACCTTC.